This T cell receptor (beta chain) was documented in a study of T cells after yellow fever vaccination. As for the study in general: Fractions containing few cells were prepared with SMART-Seq v4 Ultra Low Input.

One entry per CDR3 protein results from TCRdb running MiXCR on the 5' RACE reads. The sample includes 450,000 to 550,000 distinct CDR3 sequences, just over 20% of them seen just once. The CDR3 runs 16 residues. J lost 3 bases, V lost 3 bases, and 5 bases had no gene match. Looked up from germline, CDR1 is KGHDR and CDR2 is SFDVKD. This sequence originates from a man between 18 and 35 years old who received the YFV17D yellow fever vaccine. V is TRBV24-1 and J is TRBJ2-2, with 8 bases that match TRBD1. The sample consisted of PBMCs, taken roughly 20 days after the first yellow fever vaccination. DNA for the CDR3: TGTGCCACCAGTGATCCGGACAGGGTGTACACCGGGGAGCTGTTTTTT. This translates into CATSDPDRVYTGELFF.